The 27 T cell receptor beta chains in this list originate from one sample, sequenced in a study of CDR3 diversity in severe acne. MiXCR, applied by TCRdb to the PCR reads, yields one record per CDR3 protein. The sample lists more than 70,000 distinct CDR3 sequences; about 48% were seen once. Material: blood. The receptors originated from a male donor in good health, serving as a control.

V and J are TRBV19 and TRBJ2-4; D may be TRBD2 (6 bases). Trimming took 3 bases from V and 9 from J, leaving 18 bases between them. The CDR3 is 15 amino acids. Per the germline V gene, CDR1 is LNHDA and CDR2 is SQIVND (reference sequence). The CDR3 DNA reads TGTGCCAGTAGTATGCCCGGGGACTCTCTTGCCATTCAGTACTTC. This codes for CASSMPGDSLAIQYF.

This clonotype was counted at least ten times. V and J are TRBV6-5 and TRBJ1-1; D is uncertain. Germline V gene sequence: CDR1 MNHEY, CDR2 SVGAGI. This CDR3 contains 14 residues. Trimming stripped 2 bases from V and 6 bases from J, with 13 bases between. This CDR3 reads CASSYLGGYAEAFF. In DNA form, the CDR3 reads TGTGCCAGCAGTTACCTTGGTGGATACGCTGAAGCTTTCTTT.

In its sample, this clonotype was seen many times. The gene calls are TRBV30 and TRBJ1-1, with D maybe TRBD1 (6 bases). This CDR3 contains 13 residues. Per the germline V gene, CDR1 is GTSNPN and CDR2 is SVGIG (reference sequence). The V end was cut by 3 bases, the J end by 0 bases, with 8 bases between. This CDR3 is CAWRRGVNTEAFF. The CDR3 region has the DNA TGTGCCTGGAGGAGGGGGGTGAACACTGAAGCTTTCTTT. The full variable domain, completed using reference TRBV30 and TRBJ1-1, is SQTIHQWPATLVQPVGSPLSLECTVEGTSNPNLYWYRQAAGRGLQLLFYSVGIGQISSEVPQNLSASRPQDRQFILSSKKLLLSDSGFYLCAWRRGVNTEAFFGQGTRLTVV.

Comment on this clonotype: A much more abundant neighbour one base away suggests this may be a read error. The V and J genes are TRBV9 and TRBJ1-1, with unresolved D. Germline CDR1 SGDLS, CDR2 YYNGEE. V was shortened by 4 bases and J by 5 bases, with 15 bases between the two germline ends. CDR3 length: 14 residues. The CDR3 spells CASSPGRIGTEAFF. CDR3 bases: TGTGCCAGCAGCCCCGGCAGGATAGGGACTGAAGCTTTCTTT. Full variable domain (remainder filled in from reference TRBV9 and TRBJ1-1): DSGVTQTPKHLITATGQRVTLRCSPRSGDLSVYWYQQSLDQGLQFLIQYYNGEERAKGNILERFSAQQFPDLHSELNLSSLELGDSALYFCASSPGRIGTEAFFGQGTRLTVV.

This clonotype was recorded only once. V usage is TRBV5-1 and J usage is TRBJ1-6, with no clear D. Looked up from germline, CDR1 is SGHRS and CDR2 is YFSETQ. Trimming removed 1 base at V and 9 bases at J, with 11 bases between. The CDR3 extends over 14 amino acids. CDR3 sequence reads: CASSLYSQTSPLHF. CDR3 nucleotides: TGCGCCAGCAGCTTGTATTCCCAGACTTCACCCCTCCACTTT.

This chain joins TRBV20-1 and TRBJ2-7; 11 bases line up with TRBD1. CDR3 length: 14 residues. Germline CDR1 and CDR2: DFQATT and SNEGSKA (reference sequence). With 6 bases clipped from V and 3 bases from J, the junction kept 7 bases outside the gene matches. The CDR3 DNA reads TGCAGTGCCCGAGCGGACAGGGGGCACTACGAGCAGTACTTC. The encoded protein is CSARADRGHYEQYF.

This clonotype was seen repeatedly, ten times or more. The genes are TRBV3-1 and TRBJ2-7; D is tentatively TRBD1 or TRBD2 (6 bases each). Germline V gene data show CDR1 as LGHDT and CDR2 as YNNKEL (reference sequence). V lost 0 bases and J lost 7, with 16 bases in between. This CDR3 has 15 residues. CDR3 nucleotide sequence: TGTGCCAGCAGCCAAGATCGGGGGCAGACCGGTGAGCAGTACTTC. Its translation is CASSQDRGQTGEQYF.

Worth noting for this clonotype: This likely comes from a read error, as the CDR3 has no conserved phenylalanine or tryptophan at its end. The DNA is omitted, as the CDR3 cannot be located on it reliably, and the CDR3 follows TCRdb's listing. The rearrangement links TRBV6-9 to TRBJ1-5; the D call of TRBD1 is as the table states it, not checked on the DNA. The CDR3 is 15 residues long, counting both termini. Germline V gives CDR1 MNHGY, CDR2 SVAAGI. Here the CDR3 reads CASSHREDRGRRGAR.

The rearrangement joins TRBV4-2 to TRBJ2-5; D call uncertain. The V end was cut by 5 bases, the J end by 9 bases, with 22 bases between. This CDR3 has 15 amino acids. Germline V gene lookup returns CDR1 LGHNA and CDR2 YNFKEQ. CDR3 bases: TGTGCCAGCAGCAAAAGACACAAACCTAATTCACCCCAGTACTTC. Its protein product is CASSKRHKPNSPQYF.

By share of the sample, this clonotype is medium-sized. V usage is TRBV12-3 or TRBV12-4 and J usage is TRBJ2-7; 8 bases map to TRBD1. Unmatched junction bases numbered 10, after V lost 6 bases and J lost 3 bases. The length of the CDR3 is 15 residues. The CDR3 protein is CASSRDRGTVYEQYF. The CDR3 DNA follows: TGTGCCAGCAGCCGAGACAGGGGTACCGTCTACGAGCAGTACTTC.

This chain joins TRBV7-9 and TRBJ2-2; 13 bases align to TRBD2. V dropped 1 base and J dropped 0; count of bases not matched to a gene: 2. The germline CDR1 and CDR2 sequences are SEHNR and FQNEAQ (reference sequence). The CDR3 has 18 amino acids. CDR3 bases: TGTGCCAGCAGCTTAGGGGGACTAGCGGGGTCGAACACCGGGGAGCTGTTTTTT. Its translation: CASSLGGLAGSNTGELFF.

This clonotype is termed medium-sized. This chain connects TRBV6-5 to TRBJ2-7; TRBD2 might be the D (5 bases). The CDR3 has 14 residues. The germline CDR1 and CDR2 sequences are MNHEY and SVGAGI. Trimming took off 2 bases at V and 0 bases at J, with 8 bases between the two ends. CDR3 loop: CASSYAGYSYEQYF. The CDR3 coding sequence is TGTGCCAGCAGTTACGCGGGTTACTCCTACGAGCAGTACTTC.

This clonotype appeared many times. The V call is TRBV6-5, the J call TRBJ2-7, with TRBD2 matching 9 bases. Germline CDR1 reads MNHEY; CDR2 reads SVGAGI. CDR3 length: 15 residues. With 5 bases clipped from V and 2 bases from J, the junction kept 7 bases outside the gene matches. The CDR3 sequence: CASSILAGSAYEQYF. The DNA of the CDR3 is TGTGCCAGCAGTATCCTAGCGGGGTCCGCCTACGAGCAGTACTTC.

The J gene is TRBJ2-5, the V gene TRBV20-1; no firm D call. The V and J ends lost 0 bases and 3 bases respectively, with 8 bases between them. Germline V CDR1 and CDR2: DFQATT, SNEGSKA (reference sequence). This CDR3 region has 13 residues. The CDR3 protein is CSARDVAKETQYF. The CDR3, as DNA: TGCAGTGCTAGAGATGTAGCTAAAGAGACCCAGTACTTC.

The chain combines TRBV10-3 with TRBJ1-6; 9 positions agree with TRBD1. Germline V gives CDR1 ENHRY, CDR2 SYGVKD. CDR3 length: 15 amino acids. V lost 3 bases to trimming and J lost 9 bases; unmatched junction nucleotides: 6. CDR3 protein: CAISDGPDRGSPLHF. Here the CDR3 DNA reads TGTGCCATCAGTGACGGACCGGACAGGGGTTCACCCCTCCACTTT.

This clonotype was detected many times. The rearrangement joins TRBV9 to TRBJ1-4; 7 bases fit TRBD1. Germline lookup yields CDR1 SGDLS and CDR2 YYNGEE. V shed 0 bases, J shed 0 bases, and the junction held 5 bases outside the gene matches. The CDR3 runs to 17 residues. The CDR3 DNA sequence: TGTGCCAGCAGCGTAGGTTGGGGACAGACAACTAATGAAAAACTGTTTTTT. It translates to CASSVGWGQTTNEKLFF.

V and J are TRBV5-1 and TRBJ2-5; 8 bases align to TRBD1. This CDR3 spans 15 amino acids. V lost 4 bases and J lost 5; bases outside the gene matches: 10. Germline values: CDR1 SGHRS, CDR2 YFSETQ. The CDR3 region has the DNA TGCGCCAGCAGCCTAAGGACAGGGCGGTCGGAGACCCAGTACTTC. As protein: CASSLRTGRSETQYF.

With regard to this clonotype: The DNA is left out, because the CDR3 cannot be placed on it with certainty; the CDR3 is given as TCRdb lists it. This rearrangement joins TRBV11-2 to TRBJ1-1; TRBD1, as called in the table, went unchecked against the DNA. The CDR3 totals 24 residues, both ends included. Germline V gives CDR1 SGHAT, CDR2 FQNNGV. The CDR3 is CASSFYICSARDPWTGGRNTEAFF.

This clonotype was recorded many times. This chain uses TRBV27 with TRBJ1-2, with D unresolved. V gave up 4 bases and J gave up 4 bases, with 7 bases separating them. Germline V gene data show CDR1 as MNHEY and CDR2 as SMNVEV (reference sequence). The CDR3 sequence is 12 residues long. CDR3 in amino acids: CASSSGSYGYTF. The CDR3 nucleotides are TGTGCCAGCAGTTCAGGTAGCTATGGCTACACCTTC.

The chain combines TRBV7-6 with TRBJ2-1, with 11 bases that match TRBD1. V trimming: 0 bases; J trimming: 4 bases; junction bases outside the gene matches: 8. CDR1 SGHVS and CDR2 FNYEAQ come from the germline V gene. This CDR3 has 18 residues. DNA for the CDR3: TGTGCCAGCAGCTTAGCGGAAGGACAGGGGGCCCCATACAATGAGCAGTTCTTC. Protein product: CASSLAEGQGAPYNEQFF.

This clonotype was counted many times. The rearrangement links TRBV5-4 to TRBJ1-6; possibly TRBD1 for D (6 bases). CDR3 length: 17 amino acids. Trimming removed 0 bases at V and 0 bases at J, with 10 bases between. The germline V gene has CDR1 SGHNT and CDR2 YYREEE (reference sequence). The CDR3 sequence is CASSLGDTSSYNSPLHF. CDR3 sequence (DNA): TGTGCCAGCAGCTTGGGGGACACCAGCTCCTATAATTCACCCCTCCACTTT. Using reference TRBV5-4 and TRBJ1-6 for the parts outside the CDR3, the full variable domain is ETGVTQSPTHLIKTRGQQVTLRCSSQSGHNTVSWYQQALGQGPQFIFQYYREEENGRGNFPPRFSGLQFPNYSSELNVNALELDDSALYLCASSLGDTSSYNSPLHFGNGTRLTVT.

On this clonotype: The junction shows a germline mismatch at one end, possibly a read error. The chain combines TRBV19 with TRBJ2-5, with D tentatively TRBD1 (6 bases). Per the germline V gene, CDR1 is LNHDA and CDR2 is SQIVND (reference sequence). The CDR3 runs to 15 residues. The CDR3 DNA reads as TGCGCCAGCGGTGGGTACGGGACACCCCAAGAGACCCAGTACTTC. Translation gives CASGGYGTPQETQYF.

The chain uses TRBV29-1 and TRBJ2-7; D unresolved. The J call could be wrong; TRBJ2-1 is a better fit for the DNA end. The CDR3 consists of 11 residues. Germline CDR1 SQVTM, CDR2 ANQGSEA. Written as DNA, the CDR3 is TGCAGCGTGGGGATGAGGAATGAGCAGTTCTTC. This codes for CSVGMRNEQFF.

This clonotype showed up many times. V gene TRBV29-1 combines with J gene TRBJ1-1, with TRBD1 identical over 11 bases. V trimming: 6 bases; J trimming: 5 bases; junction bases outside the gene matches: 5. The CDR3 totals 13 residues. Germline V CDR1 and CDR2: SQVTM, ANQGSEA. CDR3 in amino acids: CSVRTGGLTEAFF. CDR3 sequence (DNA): TGCAGCGTACGGACAGGGGGCCTAACTGAAGCTTTCTTT. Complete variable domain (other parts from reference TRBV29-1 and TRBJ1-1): SAVISQKPSRDICQRGTSLTIQCQVDSQVTMMFWYRQQPGQSLTLIATANQGSEATYESGFVIDKFPISRPNLTFSTLTVSNMSPEDSSIYLCSVRTGGLTEAFFGQGTRLTVV.

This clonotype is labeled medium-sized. The CDR3 region has the DNA TGCGCCAGCAGTGAGTCGAACAGGGGAAATGCTTTCTTT. Protein: CASSESNRGNAFF. The rearrangement uses TRBV10-2 and TRBJ1-1; 7 bases fit TRBD1. Per germline, CDR1 WSHSY and CDR2 SAAADI. The CDR3 has 13 amino acids. Trimming cost V 0 bases and J 11 bases; bases outside gene matches: 6.

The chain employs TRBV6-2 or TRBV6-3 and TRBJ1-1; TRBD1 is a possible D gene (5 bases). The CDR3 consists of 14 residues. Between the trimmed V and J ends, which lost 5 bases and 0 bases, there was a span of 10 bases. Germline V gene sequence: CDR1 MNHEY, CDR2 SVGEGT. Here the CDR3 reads CASSQTEMNTEAFF. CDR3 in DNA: TGTGCCAGCAGTCAGACAGAGATGAACACTGAAGCTTTCTTT.

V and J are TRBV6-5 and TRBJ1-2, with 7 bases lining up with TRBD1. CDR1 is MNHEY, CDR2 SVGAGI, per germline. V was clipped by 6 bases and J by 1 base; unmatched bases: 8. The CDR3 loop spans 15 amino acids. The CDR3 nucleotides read TGTGCCAGCAGCCAGACAGGGCTAAATAACTATGGCTACACCTTC. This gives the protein CASSQTGLNNYGYTF.